The 5 T cell receptor beta chains reported below all come from one sample, sequenced in a study of neurological immune-mediated disorders. TCRdb passed the 5' RACE reads through MiXCR, listing each CDR3 protein once. This sample has about 59,000 distinct CDR3 sequences, with under 4.5% found just once. The sequenced sample was PBMCs. These receptor sequences come from a young woman with multiple sclerosis.

The rearrangement uses TRBV7-8 and TRBJ2-7; 7 bases are a match to TRBD1. The CDR3 covers 13 residues. Germline V gene sequence: CDR1 SGHVS, CDR2 FQNEAQ. Trimming at V came to 5 bases and at J to 3 bases, leaving 4 bases not matched to a gene. The CDR3 DNA is TGTGCCAGCAGCCTGGGACAGCTCTACGAGCAGTACTTC. Protein: CASSLGQLYEQYF.

This clonotype was recorded a few times. No conserved phenylalanine or tryptophan ends this CDR3, so it is likely a read error. The gene calls are TRBV4-1 and TRBJ2-5; 9 nucleotides line up with TRBD2. The CDR3 covers 16 residues. Germline V lookup: CDR1 MGHRA, CDR2 YSYEKL. CDR3 in DNA: TGCGCCAGCAGCCAAGACGGGCGGGAGGGCCAAAAGACCCAGTACAAC. Its translation: CASSQDGREGQKTQYN.

The sample holds a few counts of this clonotype. V gene TRBV12-3 or TRBV12-4 combines with J gene TRBJ1-2, with D hard to call. The V end was cut by 5 bases, the J end by 5 bases, with 12 bases between. This CDR3 spans 13 amino acids. The CDR3 region has the DNA TGTGCCAGCAGTCCGCAGTCGAAGTATGGCTACACCTTC. Protein sequence: CASSPQSKYGYTF.

In its sample, this clonotype was seen many times. J is TRBJ2-3 and V is TRBV7-2; D is possibly TRBD2 (5 bases). This CDR3 has 15 residues. V lost 1 base, J lost 0 bases, and 8 bases lay in between. CDR1 is SGHTA and CDR2 is FQGNSA in the germline V gene. CDR3 region: CASSLGSGSTDTQYF. CDR3 bases: TGTGCCAGCAGCTTAGGGTCGGGGAGCACAGATACGCAGTATTTT.

This clonotype has ten or more counts. The J gene is TRBJ2-7, the V gene TRBV7-6; possibly TRBD2 for D (7 bases). Trimming removed 7 bases at V and 5 bases at J, with 18 bases between. The CDR3 extends over 14 amino acids. In germline, CDR1 is SGHVS, CDR2 FNYEAQ. CDR3 DNA sequence: TGTGCCAGCAACGCGGGGGCGGCCCAGCACGAGCAGTACTTC. Translated, it gives CASNAGAAQHEQYF. Full variable domain (remainder filled in from reference TRBV7-6 and TRBJ2-7): GAGVSQSPRYKVTKRGQDVALRCDPISGHVSLYWYRQALGQGPEFLTYFNYEAQQDKSGLPNDRFSAERPEGSISTLTIQRTEQRDSAMYRCASNAGAAQHEQYFGPGTRLTVT.